This T cell receptor (beta chain) was found in a study of T cell responses to AZD1222 COVID-19 vaccine (dated by TCRdb to about 2021). Regarding the research as a whole: Because spike-specific TCR depth and breadth did not differ between the two schedules, AZD1222 recipients who got a second dose at roughly 4 weeks were pooled with those who got a second dose at roughly 12 weeks. Trial participants were enrolled by age into subgroups of 18-55, 56-69 and 70-plus years, and roughly 160, 29 and 62 TCR-sequenced participants, respectively, were included in these subgroups. A total of 230 or so trial participants underwent TCR sequencing, of whom about 210 received two doses of AZD1222 and about 26 received two doses of the MenACWY control vaccine.

The CDR3 regions of human TCRbeta chains were analyzed by immunosequencing. The original methods were these. TCRs in the repertoires were compared against a reference library of SARS-CoV-2-specific TCRs that had been generated with the MIRA antigen-specificity platform. Breadth was defined as the fraction of unique TCRs that were SARS-CoV-2-associated, and depth was defined as the fraction of total T cells that were SARS-CoV-2-associated. Using the MIRA data, every spike-specific TCR was mapped to the spike region that the TCR reacted to and assigned to either a CD4 or a CD8 class. Log10-transformed breadth and depth values were compared by one-way ANOVA with Sidak's multiple comparisons tests. Held by TCRdb, this immuneACCESS table contains in-frame sequences only and omits some clones. Under half of the omission traces to an unresolved V gene where checked; the cause of the rest is unknown. V and J calls and clone size come straight from that table; D and trimming were deduced from the DNA. For this sample there are around 140,000 clones; 80% to 90% appear just once. The ten largest clonotypes hold more than 2.5% of the sample.

There are 16 amino acids in the CDR3, from cysteine to phenylalanine inclusive. Left in the record is the CDR3 DNA by itself, 48 bases read in frame from the first base. According to the germline V gene, CDR1 reads SNHLY and CDR2 reads FYNNEI. V lost 3 bases and J lost 5 bases; the stretch between them is 20 bases long. This specimen's time point label, interpreted: baseline before first vaccination. Vaccinee samples were obtained from the UK trials COV001 and COV002, which included a single-blind randomized controlled phase 2/3 trial of AZD1222 (ChAdOx1 nCoV-19) in healthy adults. Trial participant PBMC samples were collected at day 0 and day 28 after the second dose for TCRbeta chain sequencing. Note on this clone: Its antigen remains undetermined. No clone much larger than this one lies a single base away; base qualities are absent.

Broad study findings and their caveats: Conclusions about previously exposed vaccinees were limited because only six AZD1222 recipients were SARS-CoV-2 seropositive at baseline. No day 14 peak-response samples were available, so repertoires were characterized only after the peak T cell response. Reportedly, almost half of the unique spike-specific TCRs recognized epitopes lying outside the regions that are mutated in the B.1.351 and B.1.1.7 variants. After two AZD1222 doses, spike-specific TCR breadth and depth were significantly higher than at day 0 and than in MenACWY recipients. Most participants were white British and females outnumbered males, and the authors suggested that clonal diversity may have been underestimated. The whole spike protein was spanned by vaccine-associated CD4 TCRs, and dominant responses were seen in regions 160-218 and 743-854. The 56-69-year group was small, and its depth increase did not reach significance, likely because of low power.

The sample in question was peripheral blood, obtained on day 0 of AZD1222 vaccination. The chain joins TRBV2 to TRBJ2-7; the D element might be TRBD1 or TRBD2, as each aligns at 6 bases. The receptor was derived from an adult in good health. The nucleotide sequence reads as follows: TGTGCCAGCAGTGATCGGGGGCGGTGGTTTAGGGACGAGCAGTACTTC. Translated, it reads CASSDRGRWFRDEQYF.